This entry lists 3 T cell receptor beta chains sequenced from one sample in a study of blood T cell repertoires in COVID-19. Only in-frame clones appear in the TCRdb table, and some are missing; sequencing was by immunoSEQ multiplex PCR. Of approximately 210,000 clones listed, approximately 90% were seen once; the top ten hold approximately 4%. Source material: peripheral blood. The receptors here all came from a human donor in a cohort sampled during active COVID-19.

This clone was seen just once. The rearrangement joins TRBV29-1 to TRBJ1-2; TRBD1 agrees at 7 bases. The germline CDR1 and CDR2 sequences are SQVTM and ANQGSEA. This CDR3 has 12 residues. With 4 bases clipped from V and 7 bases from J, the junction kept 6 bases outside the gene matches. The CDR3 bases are TGCAGCGTTGCGGAGGGGGCGGGTGGCTACACCTTC. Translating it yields CSVAEGAGGYTF. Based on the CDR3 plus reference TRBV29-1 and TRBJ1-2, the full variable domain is SAVISQKPSRDICQRGTSLTIQCQVDSQVTMMFWYRQQPGQSLTLIATANQGSEATYESGFVIDKFPISRPNLTFSTLTVSNMSPEDSSIYLCSVAEGAGGYTFGSGTRLTVV.

The CDR3 sequence: CASRLEQGAGGYTF. Written as DNA, the CDR3 is TGTGCCAGCAGGCTTGAACAGGGGGCCGGCGGCTACACCTTC. This chain connects TRBV2 to TRBJ1-2, with 9 bases matching TRBD1. Germline V gene sequence: CDR1 SNHLY, CDR2 FYNNEI. The V and J ends lost 6 bases and 8 bases, in that order; junction bases with no gene match: 10. The CDR3 loop spans 14 amino acids.

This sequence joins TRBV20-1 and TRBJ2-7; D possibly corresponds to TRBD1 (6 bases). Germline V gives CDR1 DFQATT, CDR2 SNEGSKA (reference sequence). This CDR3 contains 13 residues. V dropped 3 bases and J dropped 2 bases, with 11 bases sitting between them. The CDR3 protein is CSASFTGTYEQYF. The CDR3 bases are TGCAGTGCTAGTTTTACAGGGACCTACGAGCAGTACTTC.